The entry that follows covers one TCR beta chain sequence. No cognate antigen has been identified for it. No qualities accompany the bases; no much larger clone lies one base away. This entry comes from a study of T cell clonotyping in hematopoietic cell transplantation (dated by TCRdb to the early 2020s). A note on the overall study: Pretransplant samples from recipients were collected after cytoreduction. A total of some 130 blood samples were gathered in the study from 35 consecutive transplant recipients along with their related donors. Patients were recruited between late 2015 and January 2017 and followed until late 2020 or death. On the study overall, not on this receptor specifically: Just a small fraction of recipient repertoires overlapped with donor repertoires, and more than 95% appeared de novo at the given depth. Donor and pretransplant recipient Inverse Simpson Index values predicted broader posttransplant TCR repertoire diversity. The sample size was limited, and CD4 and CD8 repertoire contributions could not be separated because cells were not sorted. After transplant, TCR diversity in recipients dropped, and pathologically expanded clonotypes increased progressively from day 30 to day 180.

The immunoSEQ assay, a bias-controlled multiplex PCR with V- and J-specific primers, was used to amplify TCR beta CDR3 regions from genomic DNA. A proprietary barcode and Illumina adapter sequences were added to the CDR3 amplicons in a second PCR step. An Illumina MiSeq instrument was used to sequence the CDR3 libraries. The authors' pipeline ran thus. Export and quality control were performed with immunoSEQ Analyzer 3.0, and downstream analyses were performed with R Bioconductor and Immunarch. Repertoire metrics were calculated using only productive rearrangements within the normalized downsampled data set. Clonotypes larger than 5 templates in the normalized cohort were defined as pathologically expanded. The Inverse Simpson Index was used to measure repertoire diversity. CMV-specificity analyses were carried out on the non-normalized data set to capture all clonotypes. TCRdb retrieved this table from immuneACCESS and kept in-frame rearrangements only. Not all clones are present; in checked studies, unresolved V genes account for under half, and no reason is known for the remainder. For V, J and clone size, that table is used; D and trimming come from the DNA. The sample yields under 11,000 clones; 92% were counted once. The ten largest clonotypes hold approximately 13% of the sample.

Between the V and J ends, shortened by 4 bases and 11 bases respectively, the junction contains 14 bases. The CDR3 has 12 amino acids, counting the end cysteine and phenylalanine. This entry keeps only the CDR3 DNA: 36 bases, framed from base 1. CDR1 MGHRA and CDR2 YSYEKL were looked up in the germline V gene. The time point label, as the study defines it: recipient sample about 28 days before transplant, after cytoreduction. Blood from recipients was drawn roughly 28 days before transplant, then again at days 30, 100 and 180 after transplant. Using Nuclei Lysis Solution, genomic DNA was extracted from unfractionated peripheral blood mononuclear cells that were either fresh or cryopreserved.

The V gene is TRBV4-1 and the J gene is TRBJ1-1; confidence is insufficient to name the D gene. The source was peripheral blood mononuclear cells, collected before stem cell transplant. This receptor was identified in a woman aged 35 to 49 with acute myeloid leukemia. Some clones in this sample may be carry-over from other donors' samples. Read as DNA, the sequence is TGCGCCAGCAGCCTTTCCCTAGGCCGGGCTTTCTTT. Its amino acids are CASSLSLGRAFF.